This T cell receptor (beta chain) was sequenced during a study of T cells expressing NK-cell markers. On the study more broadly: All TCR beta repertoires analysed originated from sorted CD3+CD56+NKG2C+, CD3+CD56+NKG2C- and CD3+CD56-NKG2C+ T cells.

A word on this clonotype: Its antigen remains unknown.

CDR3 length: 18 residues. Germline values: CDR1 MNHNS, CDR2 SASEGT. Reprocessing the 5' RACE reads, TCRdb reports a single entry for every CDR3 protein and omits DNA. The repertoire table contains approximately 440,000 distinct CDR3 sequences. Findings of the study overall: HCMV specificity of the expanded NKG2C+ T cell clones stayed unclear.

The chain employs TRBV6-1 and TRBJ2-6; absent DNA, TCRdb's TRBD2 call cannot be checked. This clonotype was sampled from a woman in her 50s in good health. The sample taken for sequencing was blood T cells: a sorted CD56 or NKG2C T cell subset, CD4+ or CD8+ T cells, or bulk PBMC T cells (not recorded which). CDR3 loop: CASSELVAGGSGANVLTF.